This TCR beta chain was found in a study of cytomegalovirus exposure and HLA in healthy donors. Study-wide context: Researchers found that roughly 81% of over 350 genotyped donors fell within the Caucasian-associated ancestry cluster. The study's findings and limits: Prior analysis indicated that the majority of TCR beta V segments exhibited productivity approximately 90% or approximately 30% of the time. It has been reported that TCR beta sequences accurately predicted the HLA-A and HLA-B alleles of most subjects. A cluster of highly shared sequence variants was likely a sequencing artifact.

The V end was cut by 6 bases, the J end by 4 bases, with 13 bases between. The CDR3 has 13 residues. Per the germline V gene, CDR1 is SNHLY and CDR2 is FYNNEI. Details on this clone: Its cognate antigen is unknown.

The primer mix had 60 Vbeta and 13 Jbeta primers. The protocol was immunoSEQ multiplex PCR, while the TCRdb copy is restricted to in-frame clones and leaves out a portion. The profile shows approximately 72,000 clones, approximately 82% of them singletons. The clonotype originates from a man between 18 and 29 years old in good health and CMV-seronegative. The sample was PBMCs. V is TRBV2 and J is TRBJ2-7; D is possibly TRBD1 (6 bases). The CDR3 DNA reads as TGTGCCAGCAGGGACAGTCCATTTTACGAGCAGTACTTC. Its protein product is CASRDSPFYEQYF.